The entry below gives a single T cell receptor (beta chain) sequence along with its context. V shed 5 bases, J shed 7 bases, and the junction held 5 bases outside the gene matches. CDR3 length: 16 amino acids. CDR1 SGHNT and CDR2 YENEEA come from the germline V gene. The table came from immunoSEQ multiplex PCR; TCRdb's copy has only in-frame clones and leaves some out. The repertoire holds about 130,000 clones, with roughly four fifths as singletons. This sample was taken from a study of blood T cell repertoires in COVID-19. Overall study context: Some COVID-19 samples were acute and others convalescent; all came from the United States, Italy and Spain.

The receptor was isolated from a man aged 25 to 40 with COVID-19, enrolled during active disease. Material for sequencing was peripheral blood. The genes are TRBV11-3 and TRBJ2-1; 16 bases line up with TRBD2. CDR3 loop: CASSHGTSGRGNEQFF. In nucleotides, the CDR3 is TGTGCCAGCAGCCACGGGACTAGCGGGAGGGGGAATGAGCAGTTCTTC.